The T cell receptor beta chain under discussion was sequenced for a study of T-cell reconstitution after alpha-beta-depleted transplantation in children. Study-level points and caveats: It was reported that alpha-beta T cells came from several hundred expanded graft clones (about two months after transplant). Some patients showed high day-60 TCRbeta diversity, which derived from surviving recipient T cells and thymic progenitors. Newly produced T cells mostly accounted for T-cell counts and diversity one year post-transplant.

This CDR3 is built from 11 residues. The V end was cut by 7 bases, the J end by 8 bases, with 12 bases between. From germline, CDR1 is MNHEY and CDR2 SVGEGT. For TCRbeta, the library was prepared with unique molecular identifiers. TCRdb re-called the PCR reads through MiXCR, storing one row per CDR3 protein. The table shows 250,000 to 300,000 distinct CDR3 sequences, with 9.5% to 13% occurring only once. Concerning this clonotype itself: Its antigen is unknown.

This TCR was recovered from a boy in the first two years of life with acute myeloid leukemia, due to receive a stem cell transplant. The sample in question was PBMCs, obtained before TCRalphabeta/CD19-depleted stem cell transplant. The chain recombines TRBV6-2 or TRBV6-3 with TRBJ2-7; D uncertain. CDR3 sequence reads: CASTQASQQYF. The CDR3 bases are TGTGCCAGCACGCAAGCCTCCCAGCAGTACTTC.